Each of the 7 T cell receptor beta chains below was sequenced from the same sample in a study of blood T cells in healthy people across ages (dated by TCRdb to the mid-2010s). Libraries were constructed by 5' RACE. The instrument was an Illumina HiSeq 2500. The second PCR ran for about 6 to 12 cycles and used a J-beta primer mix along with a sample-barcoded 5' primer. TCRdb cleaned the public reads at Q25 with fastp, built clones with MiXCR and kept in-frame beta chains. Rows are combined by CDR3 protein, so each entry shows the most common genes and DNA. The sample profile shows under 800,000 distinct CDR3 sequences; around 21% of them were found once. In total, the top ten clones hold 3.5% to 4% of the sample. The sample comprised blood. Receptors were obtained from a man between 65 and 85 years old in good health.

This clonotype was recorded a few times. This CDR3 reads CASTPSGGETQYF. The CDR3 DNA sequence: TGTGCCAGCACTCCCTCCGGGGGAGAGACCCAGTACTTC. This chain links TRBV6-6 with TRBJ2-5; tentative D call: TRBD2 (6 bases). CDR3 length equals 13 residues. V dropped 7 bases and J dropped 4 bases, with 13 bases sitting between them. Germline V lookup: CDR1 MNHNY, CDR2 SVGAGI (reference sequence).

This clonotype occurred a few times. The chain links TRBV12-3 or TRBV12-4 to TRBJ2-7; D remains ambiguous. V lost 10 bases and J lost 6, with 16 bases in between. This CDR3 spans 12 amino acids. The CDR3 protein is CATDPPEVEQYF. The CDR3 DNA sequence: TGTGCCACCGACCCCCCTGAGGTCGAGCAGTACTTC.

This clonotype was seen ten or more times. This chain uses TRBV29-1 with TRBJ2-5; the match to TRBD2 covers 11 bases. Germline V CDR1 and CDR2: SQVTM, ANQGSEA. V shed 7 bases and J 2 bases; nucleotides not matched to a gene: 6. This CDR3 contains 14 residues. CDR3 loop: CSAPGTSGQETQYF. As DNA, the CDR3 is TGCAGCGCCCCCGGGACTAGCGGACAAGAGACCCAGTACTTC.

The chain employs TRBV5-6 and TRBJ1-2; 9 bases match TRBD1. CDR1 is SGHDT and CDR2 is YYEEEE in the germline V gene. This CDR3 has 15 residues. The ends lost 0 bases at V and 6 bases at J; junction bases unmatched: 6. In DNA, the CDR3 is TGTGCCAGCAGCTTGGTAAGGGACAGGGCTGATGGCTACACCTTC. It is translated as CASSLVRDRADGYTF.

DNA of the CDR3: TGTGCCAGCAGTTTAGCGGCTGCTAGCTCCTACGAGCAGTACTTC. Translation: CASSLAAASSYEQYF. The chain couples TRBV6-5 to TRBJ2-7, with a weak D call TRBD2 (6 bases). V lost 4 bases and J 0 bases, leaving 13 bases between the germline ends. The CDR3 consists of 15 residues. Germline CDR1 is MNHEY and CDR2 is SVGAGI.

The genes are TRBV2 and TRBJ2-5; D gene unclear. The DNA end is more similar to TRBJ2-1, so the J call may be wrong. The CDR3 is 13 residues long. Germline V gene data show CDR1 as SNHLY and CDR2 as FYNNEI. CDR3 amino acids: CASSEGQNNEQFF. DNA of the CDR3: TGTGCCAGCAGTGAAGGTCAGAACAATGAGCAGTTCTTC.

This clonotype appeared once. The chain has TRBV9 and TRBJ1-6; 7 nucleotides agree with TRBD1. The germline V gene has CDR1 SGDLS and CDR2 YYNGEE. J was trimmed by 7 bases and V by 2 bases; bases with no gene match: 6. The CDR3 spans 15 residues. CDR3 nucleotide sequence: TGTGCCAGCAGCGTTGCCGGGACAGTGAATTCACCCCTCCACTTT. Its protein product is CASSVAGTVNSPLHF.